This TCR beta chain was sequenced in a study of T cell repertoires in cytomegalovirus infection. Study-level information: Carrying CMV and the relevant HLA type showed in public TCR beta signatures.

Note on this clonotype: Its antigen is not identified.

TCRdb processed the reads anew with MiXCR; each CDR3 protein has one entry. This sample has some 390,000 distinct CDR3 sequences, with 15% to 20% found just once. This CDR3 is 14 amino acids long. Per the germline V gene, CDR1 is SNHLY and CDR2 is FYNNEI. The ends were cut back, 4 bases at V and 3 bases at J, with 10 bases in the middle. Study-level points and caveats: The cumulative frequency of public TCR beta families identified carriers of CMV plus the relevant HLA. CMV-specific TCR beta clonotypes restricted by HLA-C were the ones dominating the ex vivo response.

The sequence derives from a human donor in good health (CMV status not recorded). Some clones in this sample may be carry-over from other donors' samples. Sequenced sample: PBMCs. This chain uses TRBV2 with TRBJ1-5, with D possibly being TRBD1 (6 bases). CDR3 DNA: TGTGCCAGCAGTGGAGGACAGTACAATCAGCCCCAGCATTTT. Translating it yields CASSGGQYNQPQHF.